These T cell receptor beta chains were read from a single sample in a study of follicular helper T cells after annual influenza vaccination. Produced via immunoSEQ multiplex PCR; TCRdb's table is partial and in-frame only. Of around 8,700 clones in the sample, approximately 85% are singletons; the top ten hold roughly 4.3%. Sequencing was performed on CXCR5+ CD38- circulating T follicular helper cells from blood, taken 7 days after influenza vaccination. The source is an adult who received the influenza vaccine. Each CDR3 is given with its conserved first and last residue. A D gene is named only where the DNA matches it firmly. Not every row has a clone size; where given, it reads once, few, many or a size class.

J gene | V gene | D gene | clone size | CDR3 protein | CDR3 DNA
TRBJ1-3 | TRBV30 | - | - | CVSGRSHGNTIYF | TGTGTGTCGGGGAGGAGCCATGGAAACACCATATATTTT
TRBJ1-1 | TRBV5-5 | TRBD1 | - | CASSYLRGRGTEAFF | TGTGCCAGCAGCTACCTCAGGGGGCGCGGAACTGAAGCTTTCTTT
TRBJ2-5 | TRBV5-1 | TRBD1 | - | CASSLTGGLSETQYF | TGCGCCAGCAGCCTTACAGGGGGGCTATCGGAGACCCAGTACTTC
TRBJ1-4 | TRBV2 | TRBD1 | - | CASSKQQGVNEKLFF | TGTGCCAGCAGTAAACAACAGGGGGTCAATGAAAAACTGTTTTTT
TRBJ2-7 | TRBV7-2 | TRBD2 | - | CASSPLSGGPYEQYF | TGTGCCAGCAGCCCCCTATCGGGGGGTCCCTACGAGCAGTACTTC
TRBJ2-5 | TRBV9 | TRBD1 | - | CASSPGDRVRETQYF | TGTGCCAGCAGCCCCGGGGACAGGGTGAGAGAGACCCAGTACTTC
TRBJ2-5 | TRBV5-1 | TRBD1 | - | CASRLMTGAQETQYF | TGCGCCAGCAGGTTGATGACAGGGGCCCAAGAGACCCAGTACTTC
TRBJ2-7 | TRBV7-2 | TRBD1 | - | CASSRDRGKDEQYF | TGTGCCAGCAGCCGAGACAGGGGGAAGGACGAGCAGTACTTC
TRBJ2-1 | TRBV5-1 | TRBD1 | - | CASSSPPGDRYNEQFF | TGCGCCAGCAGTTCACCTCCCGGGGACAGATACAATGAGCAGTTCTTC
TRBJ2-3 | TRBV7-2 | TRBD2 | - | CASSSSPLAGGPDTQYF | TGTGCCAGCAGCTCCTCTCCACTAGCGGGGGGGCCGGATACGCAGTATTTT
TRBJ1-2 | TRBV2 | TRBD1 | few | CASRTGTGVGYTF | TGTGCCAGCCGTACTGGGACAGGGGTTGGCTACACCTTC
TRBJ1-1 | TRBV6-1 | TRBD1 | - | CASSWTGEAFF | TGTGCCAGCAGTTGGACAGGAGAAGCTTTCTTT
TRBJ2-5 | TRBV5-6 | - | - | CASSGVSSETQYF | TGTGCCAGCAGCGGGGTCTCCTCAGAGACCCAGTACTTC
TRBJ1-6 | TRBV6-5 | TRBD1 | - | CASSYLSRDSGSPLHF | TGTGCCAGCAGTTACTTGAGCCGGGACAGCGGTTCACCCCTCCACTTT
TRBJ2-1 | TRBV13 | TRBD2 | - | CASRQTSGSYNEQFF | TGTGCCAGCAGGCAAACTAGCGGGTCTTACAATGAGCAGTTCTTC
TRBJ2-1 | TRBV30 | - | - | CAWSEAYNEQFF | TGTGCCTGGAGTGAGGCCTACAATGAGCAGTTCTTC
TRBJ1-1 | TRBV20-1 | - | - | CSARKGAEAFF | TGCAGTGCTAGGAAAGGCGCTGAAGCTTTCTTT
TRBJ1-1 | TRBV15 | - | - | CATSSGEGHATAFF | TGTGCCACCAGCAGCGGGGAGGGTCATGCTACAGCTTTCTTT
TRBJ2-7 | TRBV6-6 | TRBD1 | - | CASKFRTGDYEQYF | TGTGCCAGCAAATTCCGGACAGGGGACTACGAGCAGTACTTC
TRBJ1-4 | TRBV5-1 | - | - | CASRPRGDGTNEKLFF | TGCGCCAGCAGGCCGCGGGGAGACGGAACTAATGAAAAACTGTTTTTT
TRBJ2-2 | TRBV5-8 | - | - | CASSSGRMVDTGELFF | TGTGCCAGCAGCTCAGGTCGTATGGTGGACACCGGGGAGCTGTTTTTT
TRBJ1-5 | TRBV12-5 | - | - | CAPLIGGNSNQPQHF | TGTGCACCTCTAATCGGGGGAAATAGCAATCAGCCCCAGCATTTT
TRBJ2-2 | TRBV11-2 | - | - | CASRPVKRSNTGELFF | TGTGCCAGCAGACCAGTAAAGAGATCGAACACCGGGGAGCTGTTTTTT
TRBJ1-6 | TRBV6-5 | - | few | CASSYTASSYNSPLHF | TGTGCCAGCAGTTACACGGCGAGCTCCTATAATTCACCCCTCCACTTT
TRBJ1-6 | TRBV19 | TRBD1 | - | CASPRPGQVNSPLHF | TGTGCCAGTCCACGACCGGGACAGGTGAATTCACCCCTCCACTTT
TRBJ1-1 | TRBV9 | - | - | CASSVTMWGEAFF | TGTGCCAGCAGCGTCACCATGTGGGGTGAAGCTTTCTTT
TRBJ1-5 | TRBV18 | - | - | CASSGGAGNQPQHF | TGTGCCAGCTCCGGGGGGGCAGGCAATCAGCCCCAGCATTTT
TRBJ2-7 | TRBV29-1 | - | - | CSVPGASSYEQYF | TGCAGCGTTCCAGGGGCTAGCTCCTACGAGCAGTACTTC
TRBJ2-2 | TRBV6-1 | - | - | CASSQGVANTGELFF | TGTGCCAGCAGTCAAGGGGTAGCGAACACCGGGGAGCTGTTTTTT
TRBJ1-3 | TRBV28 | TRBD1 | - | CATLGAMGQGIENTIYF | TGTGCCACCCTCGGGGCGATGGGACAGGGAATAGAAAACACCATATATTTT
TRBJ1-1 | TRBV7-2 | - | few | CASSLAGNTEAFF | TGTGCCAGCAGCTTAGCGGGGAACACTGAAGCTTTCTTT
TRBJ2-1 | TRBV6-4 | - | - | CASRPGTASPVQFF | TGTGCCAGCAGACCCGGGACTGCCTCCCCGGTGCAGTTCTTC
TRBJ2-2 | TRBV7-3 | TRBD2 | - | CASSPREQNTGELFF | TGTGCCAGCAGCCCGCGGGAGCAAAACACCGGGGAGCTGTTTTTT
TRBJ2-5 | TRBV27 | - | - | CASWKADGQETQYF | TGTGCCAGCTGGAAAGCAGACGGACAAGAGACCCAGTACTTC
TRBJ1-5 | TRBV5-4 | - | - | CASSEQGINQPQHF | TGTGCCAGCAGCGAACAGGGTATCAATCAGCCCCAGCATTTT
TRBJ2-3 | TRBV19 | TRBD2 | - | CASSRTSGGAVDTQYF | TGTGCCAGTAGCCGGACTAGCGGGGGGGCAGTAGATACGCAGTATTTT
TRBJ2-1 | TRBV7-9 | - | - | CASSLERTADYNEQFF | TGTGCCAGCAGCTTAGAAAGAACAGCCGATTACAATGAGCAGTTCTTC
TRBJ2-5 | TRBV7-2 | TRBD2 | - | CASSLGGGTRRVETQYF | TGTGCCAGCAGCTTAGGGGGAGGGACTAGACGGGTTGAGACCCAGTACTTC
TRBJ1-2 | TRBV27 | TRBD1 | - | CATNPGTGHNGYTF | TGTGCCACCAACCCCGGGACAGGGCATAATGGCTACACCTTC
TRBJ1-6 | TRBV5-6 | TRBD1 | - | CASSLAQGAYSGSPLHF | TGTGCCAGCAGCTTGGCCCAGGGGGCTTATAGTGGTTCACCCCTCCACTTT
TRBJ1-4 | TRBV7-9 | - | - | CASSLALGVGEKLFF | TGTGCCAGCAGCTTAGCGTTGGGGGTTGGTGAAAAACTGTTTTTT
TRBJ1-5 | TRBV18 | TRBD1 | - | CASSTGGRNQPQHF | TGTGCCAGCTCCACAGGGGGCCGAAATCAGCCCCAGCATTTT
TRBJ2-7 | TRBV5-1 | - | few | CASSLNGSPGEQYF | TGCGCCAGCAGCTTGAACGGCAGTCCGGGCGAGCAGTACTTC
TRBJ1-1 | TRBV7-8 | - | few | CASSFVRDTEAFF | TGTGCCAGCAGCTTCGTCAGGGACACTGAAGCTTTCTTT
TRBJ1-1 | TRBV4-1 | - | few | CASSPELRGLTEAFF | TGCGCCAGCAGCCCAGAACTGAGGGGCCTCACTGAAGCTTTCTTT
TRBJ2-1 | TRBV11-3 | TRBD2 | - | CASSWGLAGYNEQFF | TGTGCCAGCAGCTGGGGACTAGCGGGCTACAATGAGCAGTTCTTC
TRBJ2-3 | TRBV27 | - | - | CASSFWGNTDTQYF | TGTGCCAGCAGTTTTTGGGGTAACACAGATACGCAGTATTTT
TRBJ2-5 | TRBV6-1 | - | - | CASRGMTVVQETQYF | TGTGCCAGCCGTGGGATGACGGTTGTGCAAGAGACCCAGTACTTC
TRBJ1-2 | TRBV19 | - | - | CASSIGYGGALF | TGTGCCAGTAGTATAGGGTATGGAGGGGCACTCTTC
TRBJ2-7 | TRBV11-2 | - | few | CASSLVTYEQYF | TGTGCCAGCAGCTTAGTAACGTACGAGCAGTACTTC
TRBJ2-3 | TRBV4-1 | TRBD2 | - | CASSQSSLAGDTDTQYF | TGCGCCAGCAGCCAATCGAGCCTAGCGGGGGACACAGATACGCAGTATTTT